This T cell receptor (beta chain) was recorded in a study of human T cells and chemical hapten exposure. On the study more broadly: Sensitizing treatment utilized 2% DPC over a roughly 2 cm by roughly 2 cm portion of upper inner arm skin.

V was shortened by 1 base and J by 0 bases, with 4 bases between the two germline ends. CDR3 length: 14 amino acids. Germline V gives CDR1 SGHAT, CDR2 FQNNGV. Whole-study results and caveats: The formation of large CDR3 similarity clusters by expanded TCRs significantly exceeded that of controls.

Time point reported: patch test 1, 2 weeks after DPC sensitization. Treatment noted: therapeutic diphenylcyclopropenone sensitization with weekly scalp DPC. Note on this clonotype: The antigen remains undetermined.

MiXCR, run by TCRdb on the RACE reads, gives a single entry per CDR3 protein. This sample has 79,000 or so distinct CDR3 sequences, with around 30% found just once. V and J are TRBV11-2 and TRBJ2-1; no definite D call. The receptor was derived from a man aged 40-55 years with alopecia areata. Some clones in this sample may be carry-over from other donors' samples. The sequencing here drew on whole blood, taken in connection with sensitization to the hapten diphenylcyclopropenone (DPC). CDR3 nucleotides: TGTGCCAGCAGCTTAGTGCGCTCCTACAATGAGCAGTTCTTC. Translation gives CASSLVRSYNEQFF.